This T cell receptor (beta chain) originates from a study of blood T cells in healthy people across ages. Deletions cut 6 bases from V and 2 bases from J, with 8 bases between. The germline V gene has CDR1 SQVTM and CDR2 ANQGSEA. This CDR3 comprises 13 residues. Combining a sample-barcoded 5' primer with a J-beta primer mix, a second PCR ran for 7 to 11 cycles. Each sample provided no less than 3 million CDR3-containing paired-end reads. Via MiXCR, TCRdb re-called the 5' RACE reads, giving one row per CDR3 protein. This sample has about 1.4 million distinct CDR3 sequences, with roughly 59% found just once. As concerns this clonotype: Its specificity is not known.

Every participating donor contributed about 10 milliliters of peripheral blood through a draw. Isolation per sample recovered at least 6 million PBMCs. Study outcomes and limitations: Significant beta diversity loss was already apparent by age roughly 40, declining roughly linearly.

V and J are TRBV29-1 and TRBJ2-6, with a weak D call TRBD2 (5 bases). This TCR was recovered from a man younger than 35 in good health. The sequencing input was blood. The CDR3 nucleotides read TGCAGCGTGGGAGATCCTGGGGCCAACGTCCTGACTTTC. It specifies CSVGDPGANVLTF.